The 21 T cell receptor beta chains below were found in one sample sequenced in a study of cytomegalovirus exposure and HLA in healthy donors. This PCR relied on a set of 60 Vbeta primers and 13 Jbeta primers. Sequenced by immunoSEQ multiplex PCR; TCRdb stores in-frame clones only, minus some. The listing records 100,000 to 150,000 clones. Sequenced sample: PBMCs. Receptors were obtained from a man younger than 30 in good health and CMV-seronegative.

The V and J genes are TRBV19 and TRBJ1-5, with a possible D match to TRBD1 (6 bases). This CDR3 has 13 residues. The V gene's germline CDR1 is LNHDA and CDR2 SQIVND (reference sequence). V dropped 7 bases and J dropped 3 bases, with 10 bases sitting between them. The CDR3 sequence is CASTTGFNQPQHF. CDR3 DNA: TGTGCCAGTACTACAGGGTTCAATCAGCCCCAGCATTTT.

The chain couples TRBV29-1 to TRBJ2-1; the D gene is possibly TRBD1 (6 bases). The germline gives CDR1 SQVTM, CDR2 ANQGSEA. The CDR3 consists of 16 residues. Trimming pared 1 base from V and 5 bases from J, leaving 18 bases between. The CDR3 region has the DNA TGCAGCGTTGAAGGCTTGTTGGGGGCATGGAACAATGAGCAGTTCTTC. Protein product: CSVEGLLGAWNNEQFF.

CDR3 DNA sequence: TGTGCCAGCAGTTTAAGGGCCGGGGGTGCTTACAATGAGCAGTTCTTC. Protein sequence: CASSLRAGGAYNEQFF. This sequence joins TRBV27 and TRBJ2-1, with a possible D match to TRBD2 (6 bases). Trimming stripped 2 bases from V and 4 bases from J, with 15 bases between. Germline-derived CDR1 and CDR2 are MNHEY and SMNVEV (reference sequence). This CDR3 has 16 residues.

Here the CDR3 reads CASSVRKIAGSHEAFF. CDR3 DNA: TGTGCCAGCAGCGTGCGAAAGATTGCGGGAAGCCACGAAGCTTTCTTT. This chain joins TRBV9 and TRBJ1-1; no clear D gene. Trimming took 2 bases from V and 8 from J, leaving 22 bases between them. CDR3 length: 16 residues. Germline V gene data show CDR1 as SGDLS and CDR2 as YYNGEE.

The V call is TRBV5-1, the J call TRBJ2-7, with TRBD1 matching 7 bases. The CDR3 length is 15 residues. V dropped 7 bases and J dropped 5; count of bases not matched to a gene: 15. The germline CDR1 and CDR2 sequences are SGHRS and YFSETQ. The CDR3 coding sequence is TGCGCCAGCTCACTAGGACAGGTTAATTACAACGAGCAGTACTTC. Translation gives CASSLGQVNYNEQYF.

The rearrangement uses TRBV4-1 and TRBJ1-6; D may be TRBD1 (5 bases). The CDR3 extends over 18 amino acids. Trimming cost V 3 bases and J 10 bases, with 25 bases left between them. In germline, CDR1 is MGHRA, CDR2 YSYEKL. The DNA for the CDR3 is TGCGCCAGCAGCCATGAATCCTTTAAAGGGGCTGGAGGGTCACCCCTCCACTTT. Amino acids: CASSHESFKGAGGSPLHF.

V usage is TRBV19 and J usage is TRBJ1-2; TRBD1 matches at 8 bases. Germline V CDR1 and CDR2: LNHDA, SQIVND (reference sequence). CDR3 size: 13 residues. V shed 9 bases and J 8 bases; nucleotides not matched to a gene: 11. Here the CDR3 DNA reads TGTGCCAGCATACCAAGAACAGGGGGAGGCTACACCTTC. Its translation: CASIPRTGGGYTF. The whole variable domain, filled in from reference TRBV19 and TRBJ1-2, reads DGGITQSPKYLFRKEGQNVTLSCEQNLNHDAMYWYRQDPGQGLRLIYYSQIVNDFQKGDIAEGYSVSREKKESFPLTVTSAQKNPTAFYLCASIPRTGGGYTFGSGTRLTVV.

J is TRBJ2-1 and V is TRBV27; maybe TRBD2 (6 bases). CDR1 is MNHEY and CDR2 is SMNVEV in the germline V gene (reference sequence). This CDR3 contains 14 residues. Trimming shortened V by 6 bases and J by 6 bases, and 15 bases separated the two germline ends. The CDR3 DNA is TGTGCCAGCAGCGATGCGGGGCTCCTCAATGAGCAGTTCTTC. It is translated as CASSDAGLLNEQFF.

The chain is built from TRBV9 and TRBJ2-3; 8 bases fit TRBD2. Germline loops: CDR1 SGDLS, CDR2 YYNGEE. V lost 4 bases, J lost 1 base, and 11 bases stayed unmatched. This CDR3 spans 17 amino acids. The CDR3 protein is CASSTRGGWYGTDTQYF. DNA for the CDR3: TGTGCCAGCAGCACCCGGGGGGGGTGGTATGGCACAGATACGCAGTATTTT. The full variable domain, with the rest looked up from reference TRBV9 and TRBJ2-3, is DSGVTQTPKHLITATGQRVTLRCSPRSGDLSVYWYQQSLDQGLQFLIQYYNGEERAKGNILERFSAQQFPDLHSELNLSSLELGDSALYFCASSTRGGWYGTDTQYFGPGTRLTVL.

The rearrangement joins TRBV4-2 to TRBJ2-7; 7 bases map to TRBD1. CDR1 is LGHNA and CDR2 is YNFKEQ in the germline V gene. Germline trimming cut 5 bases from V and 1 base from J; bases unmatched to any gene: 8. The CDR3 sequence is 15 residues long. CDR3 region: CASSASGQVSYEQYF. For the CDR3, the DNA is TGTGCCAGCAGCGCGTCCGGACAGGTATCCTACGAGCAGTACTTC.

The J gene is TRBJ2-5, the V gene TRBV5-1, with D unresolved. Trimming shortened V by 2 bases and J by 2 bases, and 4 bases separated the two germline ends. CDR3 length equals 12 residues. Germline CDR1 is SGHRS and CDR2 is YFSETQ. The CDR3 region is CASSFPQETQYF. DNA of the CDR3: TGCGCCAGCAGCTTCCCTCAAGAGACCCAGTACTTC.

This chain links TRBV5-1 with TRBJ2-7; perhaps TRBD2 as D (6 bases). V gave up 7 bases and J gave up 0 bases, with 14 bases separating them. CDR3 length: 14 amino acids. CDR1 is SGHRS, CDR2 YFSETQ, per germline. The CDR3 region has the DNA TGCGCCAGCGGGGACGGGGGATTCTCCTACGAGCAGTACTTC. Its translation is CASGDGGFSYEQYF.

The genes are TRBV19 and TRBJ1-2; TRBD1 aligns across 7 bases. V lost 2 bases and J lost 8; bases outside the gene matches: 8. The CDR3 length is 14 residues. Germline V gives CDR1 LNHDA, CDR2 SQIVND (reference sequence). The CDR3 DNA reads as TGTGCCAGTAGTATATTGTCGAGGGGGCGAGGCTACACCTTC. Translated: CASSILSRGRGYTF. Drawing the rest from reference TRBV19 and TRBJ1-2, the complete variable domain is DGGITQSPKYLFRKEGQNVTLSCEQNLNHDAMYWYRQDPGQGLRLIYYSQIVNDFQKGDIAEGYSVSREKKESFPLTVTSAQKNPTAFYLCASSILSRGRGYTFGSGTRLTVV.

This sequence joins TRBV4-1 and TRBJ1-5; D gene uncertain. CDR1 and CDR2 (germline): MGHRA, YSYEKL. The CDR3 extends over 16 amino acids. V lost 6 bases to trimming and J lost 3 bases, with 18 bases between them. CDR3 protein: CASSRWMGRDNQPQHF. The CDR3 DNA sequence: TGCGCCAGCAGTCGCTGGATGGGCAGAGACAATCAGCCCCAGCATTTT.

The chain is built from TRBV5-4 and TRBJ2-7; 8 bases fit TRBD2. The CDR3 spans 14 residues. Germline V gene sequence: CDR1 SGHNT, CDR2 YYREEE (reference sequence). The V segment lost 5 bases and the J segment 3 bases; nucleotides outside the gene matches: 7. For the CDR3, the DNA is TGTGCCAGCAGTAGCGGGACACCCCTCTACGAGCAGTACTTC. Translated, it gives CASSSGTPLYEQYF.

The V and J genes are TRBV15 and TRBJ2-1, with a weak D call TRBD1 (5 bases). V lost 0 bases and J 4 bases, leaving 16 bases between the germline ends. The CDR3 loop spans 17 amino acids. CDR1 and CDR2 (germline): LNHNV, YYDKDF (reference sequence). Here the CDR3 reads CATSRDPGGALYNEQFF. CDR3 sequence (DNA): TGTGCCACCAGCAGAGACCCCGGTGGGGCGCTTTACAATGAGCAGTTCTTC.

V gene TRBV5-4 combines with J gene TRBJ1-2; a possible D gene is TRBD1 (5 bases). V was trimmed by 6 bases and J by 7 bases, leaving 16 bases between them. The CDR3 contains 13 residues. Germline values: CDR1 SGHNT, CDR2 YYREEE (reference sequence). The CDR3 here is CASTNQGSGGYTF. The CDR3 DNA reads as TGTGCCAGCACCAATCAGGGTTCGGGTGGCTACACCTTC.

The V gene is TRBV2, the J gene TRBJ2-7; tentatively, D is TRBD1 (6 bases). CDR1 is SNHLY, CDR2 FYNNEI, per germline. The CDR3 is made up of 15 amino acids. Deletions cut 2 bases from V and 6 bases from J, with 17 bases between. Here the CDR3 reads CASSEQGNYRAEQYF. The DNA of the CDR3 is TGTGCCAGCAGTGAACAAGGAAATTACAGGGCCGAGCAGTACTTC.

This rearrangement joins TRBV18 to TRBJ2-2; 8 bases align to TRBD1. The CDR3 sequence is 17 residues long. Germline-derived CDR1 and CDR2 are KGHSH and LQKENI. V shed 1 base, J shed 2 bases, and the junction held 6 bases outside the gene matches. The CDR3 sequence: CASSPRQGTANTGELFF. In nucleotides, the CDR3 is TGTGCCAGCTCACCACGACAGGGGACAGCCAACACCGGGGAGCTGTTTTTT.

The J gene is TRBJ1-1, the V gene TRBV28; TRBD1 might be the D (6 bases). The germline V and J ends were trimmed by 6 bases and 2 bases, with 10 bases remaining between them. This CDR3 region has 13 residues. Germline V gene sequence: CDR1 MDHEN, CDR2 SYDVKM. The CDR3 DNA sequence: TGTGCCAGCAGGGAACAGGGAAACACTGAAGCTTTCTTT. This codes for CASREQGNTEAFF.

The chain couples TRBV28 to TRBJ2-1; D is perhaps TRBD1 (6 bases). This CDR3 spans 13 amino acids. V gave up 3 bases and J gave up 6 bases, with 9 bases separating them. Germline V gene sequence: CDR1 MDHEN, CDR2 SYDVKM. The CDR3 protein is CASSFPDSNEQFF. The CDR3 DNA reads TGTGCCAGCAGTTTCCCGGACAGCAATGAGCAGTTCTTC.